This TCR beta chain was recorded in a study of blood T cells in healthy people across ages. Study results and caveats: Per million T cells, TCR beta diversity dropped about linearly as age rose.

The germline V and J ends were trimmed by 3 bases and 2 bases, with 8 bases remaining between them. The CDR3 is 15 amino acids. Germline V gene sequence: CDR1 ENHRY, CDR2 SYGVKD. A few counts support this clonotype. Its antigen remains unknown. Using a J-beta primer mix together with a sample-barcoded 5' primer, a second PCR was run for about 6 to 11 cycles. TCRdb reprocessed the 5' RACE reads via MiXCR and lists one record per CDR3 protein. The sample has about 570,000 distinct CDR3 sequences, about 27% seen once. The data were also submitted as part of a second study, on T cells of mothers and their children.

The chain joins TRBV10-3 to TRBJ2-6, with D tentatively TRBD1 (6 bases). The receptor's source is a boy between 2 and 15 years old in good health. Sequenced: blood. The CDR3 region has the DNA TGTGCCATCAGTGACACAGGGACTGGGGCCAACGTCCTGACTTTC. Its translation: CAISDTGTGANVLTF.